Following are 20 T cell receptor beta chains from one sample sequenced in a study of vaccination effects on CD4 cells after COVID-19. These receptors have no identified antigens. TCRdb's table, derived via immunoSEQ multiplex PCR, lists solely in-frame clones and lacks some. The table shows about 40,000 clones, with about 63% occurring only once. Isolation of CD4+ T cells took place after approximately ten days of culture. Either the BNT162b2 or mRNA-1273 vaccine was given to participants in two doses. Here the sequenced sample was CD4+ T cells from PBMCs cultured without peptide, taken after COVID-19 vaccination. Source of these receptors: a human donor who received a COVID-19 vaccine.

This clone has only a few counts. The rearrangement uses TRBV20-1 and TRBJ2-3; weak D call: TRBD2 (6 bases). This CDR3 is built from 16 residues. Trimming stripped 3 bases from V and 2 bases from J, with 18 bases between. Germline values: CDR1 DFQATT, CDR2 SNEGSKA (reference sequence). In DNA, the CDR3 is TGCAGTGCTAGTGGGGGGACGAAAGGGCACACAGATACGCAGTATTTT. It encodes CSASGGTKGHTDTQYF.

J is TRBJ2-7 and V is TRBV10-3; weak D call: TRBD2 (5 bases). Germline V CDR1 and CDR2: ENHRY, SYGVKD. V lost 5 bases and J 0 bases, leaving 8 bases between the germline ends. The CDR3 extends over 13 amino acids. CDR3 bases: TGTGCCATCAGTATAGGGAGCTCCTACGAGCAGTACTTC. This encodes CAISIGSSYEQYF.

The CDR3 spells CASSFSRDRRYEQYF. The CDR3 bases are TGTGCCAGCAGTTTCTCCCGGGACAGGCGCTACGAGCAGTACTTC. J is TRBJ2-7 and V is TRBV6-5, with 8 bases fitting TRBD1. The CDR3 loop spans 15 amino acids. Trimming took 4 bases from V and 3 from J; bases not matched to a gene: 8. Germline loops: CDR1 MNHEY, CDR2 SVGAGI.

The chain couples TRBV5-4 to TRBJ2-7, with D perhaps assigned TRBD1 or TRBD2 (5 bases each). The CDR3 has 15 amino acids. Trimming took off 6 bases at V and 1 base at J, with 17 bases between the two ends. Looked up from germline, CDR1 is SGHNT and CDR2 is YYREEE (reference sequence). The CDR3 reads CASTRDGVGSYEQYF. CDR3 bases: TGTGCCAGCACCAGGGACGGGGTGGGGTCCTACGAGCAGTACTTC.

This clone was seen only a few times. Here the CDR3 reads CAWSVSAHDEQYF. The CDR3 DNA reads TGTGCCTGGAGTGTAAGTGCCCACGACGAGCAGTACTTC. This chain uses TRBV30 with TRBJ2-7; the D is unclear. Germline CDR1 GTSNPN, CDR2 SVGIG (reference sequence). The V end was cut by 0 bases, the J end by 5 bases, with 11 bases between. The CDR3 has 13 amino acids. The full variable domain, with the rest looked up from reference TRBV30 and TRBJ2-7, is SQTIHQWPATLVQPVGSPLSLECTVEGTSNPNLYWYRQAAGRGLQLLFYSVGIGQISSEVPQNLSASRPQDRQFILSSKKLLLSDSGFYLCAWSVSAHDEQYFGPGTRLTVT.

The chain has TRBV3-1 (or the pseudogene TRBV3-2) and TRBJ1-5; no clear D. V lost 1 base and J lost 5, with 9 bases in between. CDR3 size: 14 residues. Germline assignment: CDR1 LGHDT and CDR2 YNNKEL (reference sequence). For the CDR3, the DNA is TGTGCCAGCAGCCAAGTAGCGGGCGATCAGCCCCAGCATTTT. Protein sequence: CASSQVAGDQPQHF.

This clone was seen a few times. The V gene is TRBV5-5, the J gene TRBJ2-1; 10 nucleotides match TRBD2. The ends lost 2 bases at V and 7 bases at J; junction bases unmatched: 6. Germline V CDR1 and CDR2: SGHKS, YYEKEE (reference sequence). This CDR3 comprises 15 residues. The CDR3 nucleotides read TGTGCCAGCAGCTTCAGCGGGGGGGTGGAAAATGAGCAGTTCTTC. This encodes CASSFSGGVENEQFF.

The chain carries TRBV19 and TRBJ1-5, with 8 bases lining up with TRBD1. Germline V CDR1 and CDR2: LNHDA, SQIVND (reference sequence). V shed 5 bases, J shed 6 bases, and the junction held 9 bases outside the gene matches. The CDR3 has 15 residues. The CDR3 sequence: CASSDRQGTGQPQHF. Here the CDR3 DNA reads TGTGCCAGTAGTGATCGACAGGGGACCGGTCAGCCCCAGCATTTT.

The chain recombines TRBV29-1 with TRBJ1-1; 9 nucleotides align to TRBD1. The V segment lost 5 bases and the J segment 7 bases; nucleotides outside the gene matches: 8. The CDR3 has 13 amino acids. CDR1 and CDR2 from the germline V gene are SQVTM and ANQGSEA. In nucleotides, the CDR3 is TGCAGCGTTTTCTGGACAGGGGTGGTTGAAGCTTTCTTT. Residues: CSVFWTGVVEAFF.

The chain is built from TRBV11-2 and TRBJ1-6, with TRBD1 matching 7 bases. V trimming: 3 bases; J trimming: 7 bases; junction bases outside the gene matches: 3. The length of the CDR3 is 14 residues. Germline V gene sequence: CDR1 SGHAT, CDR2 FQNNGV. CDR3 coding DNA: TGTGCCAGCAGCTTTACAGGGGCCAATTCACCCCTCCACTTT. This encodes CASSFTGANSPLHF.

This clone turned up a few times. J is TRBJ1-4 and V is TRBV28; TRBD1 might be the D (5 bases). The CDR3 is 13 amino acids. V was shortened by 8 bases and J by 3 bases, with 10 bases between the two germline ends. Germline V CDR1 and CDR2: MDHEN, SYDVKM. The CDR3 coding sequence is TGTGCCAGCCATGTAGGGGCTAATGAAAAACTGTTTTTT. Translation: CASHVGANEKLFF.

The rearrangement uses TRBV7-9 and TRBJ1-2, with D perhaps TRBD1 (6 bases). This CDR3 region has 13 residues. Trimming cost V 2 bases and J 8 bases, with 12 bases left between them. Germline V lookup: CDR1 SEHNR, CDR2 FQNEAQ (reference sequence). CDR3 nucleotide sequence: TGTGCCAGCAGCTTATCGGGGGCGGGCGGCTACACCTTC. Amino acid sequence: CASSLSGAGGYTF. The full variable domain, in which reference TRBV7-9 and TRBJ1-2 provide the parts outside the CDR3, is DTGVSQNPRHKITKRGQNVTFRCDPISEHNRLYWYRQTLGQGPEFLTYFQNEAQLEKSRLLSDRFSAERPKGSFSTLEIQRTEQGDSAMYLCASSLSGAGGYTFGSGTRLTVV.

The CDR3 DNA sequence: TGTGCCAGCAGCCGGACACTCTCTGGGGCAAAACAGTTCTTC. Residues: CASSRTLSGAKQFF. The rearrangement joins TRBV14 to TRBJ2-1, with a tentative D call TRBD1 (5 bases). The germline CDR1 and CDR2 sequences are SGHDN and FVKESK. Trimming shortened V by 4 bases and J by 13 bases, and 20 bases separated the two germline ends. The CDR3 is 14 amino acids.

The V call is TRBV6-5, the J call TRBJ2-7, with 9 positions matching TRBD1. The CDR3 extends over 14 amino acids. Germline CDR1 and CDR2: MNHEY and SVGAGI. V trimming: 7 bases; J trimming: 1 base; junction bases outside the gene matches: 5. For the CDR3, the DNA is TGTGCCAGCAAAAGGGACAGGGAATCCTACGAGCAGTACTTC. It encodes CASKRDRESYEQYF.

This clone was observed a handful of times. This chain links TRBV25-1 with TRBJ2-7, with TRBD1 as a possible D gene (6 bases). The V gene's germline CDR1 is MGHDK and CDR2 SYGVNS. CDR3 length: 14 amino acids. The V end lost 4 bases, the J end lost 1 base, and 11 bases lay between the germline ends. The CDR3 coding sequence is TGTGCCAGCAGTGTCGAAGGGGGATCCTACGAGCAGTACTTC. It is translated as CASSVEGGSYEQYF.

In this sample, this clone turned up a few times. J is TRBJ2-3 and V is TRBV2; the D gene is possibly TRBD2 (6 bases). This CDR3 has 14 amino acids. The V end lost 7 bases, the J end lost 0 bases, and 11 bases lay between the germline ends. Germline V lookup: CDR1 SNHLY, CDR2 FYNNEI. The CDR3 reads CASNRDWSTDTQYF. CDR3 sequence (DNA): TGTGCCAGCAACCGGGACTGGAGCACAGATACGCAGTATTTT.

The rearrangement links TRBV6-6 to TRBJ2-5, with a weak D call TRBD1 (6 bases). CDR3 length: 14 amino acids. V lost 0 bases to trimming and J lost 2 bases, with 7 bases between them. Germline V CDR1 and CDR2: MNHNY, SVGAGI (reference sequence). The CDR3 reads CASSYSDRQETQYF. The CDR3, as DNA: TGTGCCAGCAGTTACTCGGACAGACAAGAGACCCAGTACTTC.

This rearrangement joins TRBV25-1 to TRBJ2-3; a possible D gene is TRBD1 (6 bases). V was pared by 6 bases and J by 2 bases, with 18 bases between. Germline V lookup: CDR1 MGHDK, CDR2 SYGVNS. The CDR3 is 16 residues long. CDR3 region: CASRRGWGKDTDTQYF. The DNA of the CDR3 is TGTGCCAGCAGGAGGGGGTGGGGTAAGGACACAGATACGCAGTATTTT.

The table lists this clone with a few counts. The CDR3 protein is CASSLDGWSLENTIYF. CDR3 DNA sequence: TGCGCCAGCAGCTTGGATGGTTGGTCCCTCGAGAACACCATATATTTT. The chain joins TRBV5-1 to TRBJ1-3, with unresolved D. Trimming shortened V by 0 bases and J by 7 bases, and 17 bases separated the two germline ends. Germline assignment: CDR1 SGHRS and CDR2 YFSETQ. The length of the CDR3 is 16 residues.

This chain uses TRBV3-1 (or the pseudogene TRBV3-2) with TRBJ1-2; weak D call: TRBD1 (6 bases). This CDR3 is 16 amino acids long. The V and J ends lost 0 bases and 3 bases respectively, with 14 bases between them. Germline V gene lookup returns CDR1 LGHDT and CDR2 YNNKEL (reference sequence). The CDR3 DNA reads as TGTGCCAGCAGCCAAGACATGACAGGTCCATACTATGGCTACACCTTC. Translating it yields CASSQDMTGPYYGYTF.